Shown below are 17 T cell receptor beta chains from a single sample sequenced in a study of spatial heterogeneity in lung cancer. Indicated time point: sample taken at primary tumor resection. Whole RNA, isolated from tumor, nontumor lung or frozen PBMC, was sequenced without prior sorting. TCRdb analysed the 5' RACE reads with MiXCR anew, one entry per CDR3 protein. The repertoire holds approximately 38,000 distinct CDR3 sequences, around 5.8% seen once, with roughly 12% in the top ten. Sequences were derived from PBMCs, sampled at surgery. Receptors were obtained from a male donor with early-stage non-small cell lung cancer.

CDR3 DNA sequence: TGTGCCACCAGTGATGCCCTCGGCGGGGAACACAATCAGCCCCAGCATTTT. Amino acids: CATSDALGGEHNQPQHF. The gene calls are TRBV24-1 and TRBJ1-5; D unclear. This CDR3 is built from 17 residues. Germline V lookup: CDR1 KGHDR, CDR2 SFDVKD. Trimming took 3 bases from V and 3 from J, leaving 17 bases between them.

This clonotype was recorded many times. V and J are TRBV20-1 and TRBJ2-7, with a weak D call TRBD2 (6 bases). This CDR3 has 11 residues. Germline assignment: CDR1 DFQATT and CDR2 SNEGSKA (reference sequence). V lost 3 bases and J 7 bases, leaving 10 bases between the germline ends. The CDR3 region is CSARRDGEQYF. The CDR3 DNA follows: TGCAGTGCTAGGCGGGACGGTGAGCAGTACTTC.

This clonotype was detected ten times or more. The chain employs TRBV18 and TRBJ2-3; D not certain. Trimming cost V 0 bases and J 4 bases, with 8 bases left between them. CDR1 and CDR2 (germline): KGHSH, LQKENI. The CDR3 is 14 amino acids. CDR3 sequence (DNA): TGTGCCAGCTCACCACCTATGGACCCAGATACGCAGTATTTT. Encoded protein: CASSPPMDPDTQYF.

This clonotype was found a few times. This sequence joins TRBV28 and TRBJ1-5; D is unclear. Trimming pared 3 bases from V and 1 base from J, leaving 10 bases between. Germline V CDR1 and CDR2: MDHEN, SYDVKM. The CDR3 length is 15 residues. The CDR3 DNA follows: TGTGCCAGCAGTTTCAATCTTTTAAGCAATCAGCCCCAGCATTTT. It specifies CASSFNLLSNQPQHF.

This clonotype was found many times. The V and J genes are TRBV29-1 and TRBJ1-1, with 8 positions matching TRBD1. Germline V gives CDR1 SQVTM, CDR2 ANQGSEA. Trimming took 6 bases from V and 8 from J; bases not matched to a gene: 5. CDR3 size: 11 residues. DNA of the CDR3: TGCAGCGTGCAAGGGACAGGCGAAGCTTTCTTT. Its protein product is CSVQGTGEAFF.

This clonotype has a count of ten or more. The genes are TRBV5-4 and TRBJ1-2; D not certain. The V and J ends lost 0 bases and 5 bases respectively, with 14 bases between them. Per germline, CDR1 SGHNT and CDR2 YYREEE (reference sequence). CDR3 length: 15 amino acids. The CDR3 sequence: CASSLALSEAYGYTF. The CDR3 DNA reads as TGTGCCAGCAGCTTGGCACTCTCTGAGGCTTATGGCTACACCTTC. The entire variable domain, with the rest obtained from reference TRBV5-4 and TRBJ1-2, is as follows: ETGVTQSPTHLIKTRGQQVTLRCSSQSGHNTVSWYQQALGQGPQFIFQYYREEENGRGNFPPRFSGLQFPNYSSELNVNALELDDSALYLCASSLALSEAYGYTFGSGTRLTVV.

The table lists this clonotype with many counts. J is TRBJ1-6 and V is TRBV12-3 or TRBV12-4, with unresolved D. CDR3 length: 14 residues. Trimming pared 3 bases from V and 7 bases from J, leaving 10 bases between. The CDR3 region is CASSFGQRNSPLHF. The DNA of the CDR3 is TGTGCCAGCAGTTTTGGCCAGAGAAATTCACCCCTCCACTTT.

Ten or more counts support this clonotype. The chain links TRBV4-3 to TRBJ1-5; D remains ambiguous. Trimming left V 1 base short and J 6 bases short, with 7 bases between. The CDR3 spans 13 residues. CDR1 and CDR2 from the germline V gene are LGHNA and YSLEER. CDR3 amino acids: CASSQAASQPQHF. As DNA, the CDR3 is TGCGCCAGCAGCCAAGCGGCGTCTCAGCCCCAGCATTTT.

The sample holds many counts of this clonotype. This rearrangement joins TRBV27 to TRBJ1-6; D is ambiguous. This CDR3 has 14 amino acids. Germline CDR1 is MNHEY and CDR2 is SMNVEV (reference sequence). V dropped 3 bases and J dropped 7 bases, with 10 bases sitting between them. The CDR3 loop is CASSFSSPNSPLHF. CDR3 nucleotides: TGTGCCAGCAGTTTTTCCAGTCCCAATTCACCCCTCCACTTT.

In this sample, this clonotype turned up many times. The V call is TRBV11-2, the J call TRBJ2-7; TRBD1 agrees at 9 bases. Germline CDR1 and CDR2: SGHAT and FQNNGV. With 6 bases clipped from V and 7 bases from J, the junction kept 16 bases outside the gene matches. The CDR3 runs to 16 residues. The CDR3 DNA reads TGTGCCAGCAGACGGACGGGACAGGGCGGGCCAGGGGAGCAGTACTTC. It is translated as CASRRTGQGGPGEQYF.

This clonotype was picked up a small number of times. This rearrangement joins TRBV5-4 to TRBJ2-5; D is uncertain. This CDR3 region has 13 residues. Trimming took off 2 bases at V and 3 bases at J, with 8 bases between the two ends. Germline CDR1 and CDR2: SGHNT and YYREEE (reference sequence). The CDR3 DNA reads TGTGCCAGCAGCTTAGGACCTGAAGAGACCCAGTACTTC. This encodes CASSLGPEETQYF.

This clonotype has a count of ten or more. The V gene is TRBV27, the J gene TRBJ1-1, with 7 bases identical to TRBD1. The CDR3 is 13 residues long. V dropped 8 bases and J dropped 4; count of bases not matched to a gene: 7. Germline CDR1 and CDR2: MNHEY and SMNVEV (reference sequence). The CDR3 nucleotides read TGTGCCAGCTCTTTGACAGGGAGCACTGAAGCTTTCTTT. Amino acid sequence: CASSLTGSTEAFF.

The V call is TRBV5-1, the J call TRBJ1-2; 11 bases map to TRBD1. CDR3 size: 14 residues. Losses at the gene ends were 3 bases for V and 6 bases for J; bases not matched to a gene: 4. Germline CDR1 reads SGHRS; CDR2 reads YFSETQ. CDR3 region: CASSSWTGGHGYTF. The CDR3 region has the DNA TGCGCCAGCAGCTCGTGGACAGGGGGCCATGGCTACACCTTC.

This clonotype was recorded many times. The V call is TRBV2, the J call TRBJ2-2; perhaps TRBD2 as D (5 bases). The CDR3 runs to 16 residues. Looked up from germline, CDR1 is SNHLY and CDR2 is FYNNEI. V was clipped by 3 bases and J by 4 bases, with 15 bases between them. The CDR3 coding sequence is TGTGCCAGCAGTGATGGTCGAGGGCTCGGCACCGGGGAGCTGTTTTTT. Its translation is CASSDGRGLGTGELFF.

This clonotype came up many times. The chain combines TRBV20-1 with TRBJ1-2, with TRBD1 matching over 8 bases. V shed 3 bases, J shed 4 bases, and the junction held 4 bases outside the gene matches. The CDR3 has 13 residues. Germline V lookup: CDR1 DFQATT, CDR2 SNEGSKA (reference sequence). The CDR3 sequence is CSASPDRVYGYTF. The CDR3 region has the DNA TGCAGTGCTAGTCCGGACAGGGTCTATGGCTACACCTTC.

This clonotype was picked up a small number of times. This CDR3 is CASRGRRVTEAFF. The CDR3 DNA follows: TGTGCCAGCAGGGGCAGGAGGGTCACTGAAGCTTTCTTT. The V and J genes are TRBV2 and TRBJ1-1, with unresolved D. Trimming took off 6 bases at V and 4 bases at J, with 12 bases between the two ends. There are 13 residues in the CDR3. Germline V gene data show CDR1 as SNHLY and CDR2 as FYNNEI.

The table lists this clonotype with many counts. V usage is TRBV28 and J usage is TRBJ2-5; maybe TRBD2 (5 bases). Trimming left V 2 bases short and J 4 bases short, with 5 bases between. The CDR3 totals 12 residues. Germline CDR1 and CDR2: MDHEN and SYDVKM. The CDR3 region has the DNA TGTGCCAGCAGTTTACGGGGAGAGACCCAGTACTTC. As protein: CASSLRGETQYF.